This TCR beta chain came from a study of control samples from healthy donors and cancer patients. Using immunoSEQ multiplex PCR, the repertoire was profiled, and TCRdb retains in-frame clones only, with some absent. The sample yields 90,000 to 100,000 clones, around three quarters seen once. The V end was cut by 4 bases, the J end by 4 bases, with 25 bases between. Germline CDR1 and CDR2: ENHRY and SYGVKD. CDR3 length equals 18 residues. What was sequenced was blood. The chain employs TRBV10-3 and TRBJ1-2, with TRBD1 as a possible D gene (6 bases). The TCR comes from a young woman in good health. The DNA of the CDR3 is TGTGCCATCAGTGCGGTCGGGACAAGGGCCTTTGGAGGCTATGGCTACACCTTC. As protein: CAISAVGTRAFGGYGYTF.